The 10 T cell receptor beta chains below come from one sample, sequenced in a study of T cell responses to AZD1222 COVID-19 vaccine. Using immunoSEQ multiplex PCR, the repertoire was profiled, and TCRdb retains in-frame clones only, with some absent. The sample has approximately 260,000 clones; 80% to 95% are singletons. Sequences were derived from peripheral blood, sampled on day 0 of AZD1222 vaccination. The receptors stem from an adult in good health.

The count of this clone is one. V gene TRBV6-2 or TRBV6-3 combines with J gene TRBJ1-5, with a possible D match to TRBD1 (6 bases). There are 17 residues in the CDR3. The V end was cut by 3 bases, the J end by 5 bases, with 20 bases between. From germline, CDR1 is MNHEY and CDR2 SVGEGT. For the CDR3, the DNA is TGTGCCAGCAGTTATCGATTGTGGCAGGGGACACATCAGCCCCAGCATTTT. It is translated as CASSYRLWQGTHQPQHF.

J is TRBJ2-7 and V is TRBV5-1, with unresolved D. The CDR3 sequence is 14 residues long. Germline CDR1 is SGHRS and CDR2 is YFSETQ. V lost 2 bases to trimming and J lost 2 bases, with 11 bases between them. The CDR3 spells CASSFSSTTYEQYF. For the CDR3, the DNA is TGCGCCAGCAGCTTTTCCAGTACGACCTACGAGCAGTACTTC.

This clone was seen a few times. The chain joins TRBV4-3 to TRBJ1-4, with D maybe TRBD1 (6 bases). The ends were cut back, 3 bases at V and 1 base at J, with 9 bases in the middle. The V gene's germline CDR1 is LGHNA and CDR2 YSLEER. The CDR3 sequence is 15 residues long. The CDR3 nucleotides read TGCGCCAGCAGCCATAACAGGGTAACTAATGAAAAACTGTTTTTT. Encoded protein: CASSHNRVTNEKLFF.

V and J are TRBV3-1 (or the pseudogene TRBV3-2) and TRBJ1-2; 8 bases align to TRBD1. The CDR3 is 13 amino acids. Germline CDR1 and CDR2: LGHDT and YNNKEL (reference sequence). The trim removed 4 bases at V and 8 bases at J, leaving 6 bases unmatched. This CDR3 is CASSPGQVGGYTF. The CDR3 DNA reads as TGTGCCAGCAGCCCGGGACAGGTCGGCGGCTACACCTTC.

The rearrangement joins TRBV2 to TRBJ1-4; D not resolved. The CDR3 contains 14 residues. Trimming pared 2 bases from V and 4 bases from J, leaving 8 bases between. The germline V gene encodes CDR1 SNHLY and CDR2 FYNNEI. CDR3 residues: CASSERRGNEKLFF. Here the CDR3 DNA reads TGTGCCAGCAGTGAAAGGCGCGGTAATGAAAAACTGTTTTTT. Full variable domain (remainder filled in from reference TRBV2 and TRBJ1-4): EPEVTQTPSHQVTQMGQEVILRCVPISNHLYFYWYRQILGQKVEFLVSFYNNEISEKSEIFDDQFSVERPDGSNFTLKIRSTKLEDSAMYFCASSERRGNEKLFFGSGTQLSVL.

Of note for this clone: Other DNA sequences in the sample encode the same CDR3. The V and J genes are TRBV2 and TRBJ1-1; D may be TRBD1 (5 bases). The CDR3 covers 13 residues. The germline gives CDR1 SNHLY, CDR2 FYNNEI. The germline V and J ends were trimmed by 6 bases and 0 bases, with 8 bases remaining between them. The CDR3 region has the DNA TGTGCCAGCAGAGTGACAGTGAACACTGAAGCTTTCTTT. Its protein is CASRVTVNTEAFF.

This clone occurred once. The rearrangement uses TRBV5-6 and TRBJ1-6, with TRBD1 as a possible D gene (6 bases). V was pared by 0 bases and J by 0 bases, with 13 bases between. CDR3 length: 18 amino acids. CDR1 and CDR2 from the germline V gene are SGHDT and YYEEEE. DNA of the CDR3: TGTGCCAGCAGCTTGGGGACAGTCGATAGCTCCTATAATTCACCCCTCCACTTT. It encodes CASSLGTVDSSYNSPLHF.

This clone showed up just once. The V and J genes are TRBV19 and TRBJ2-2; D is unclear. V was clipped by 5 bases and J by 2 bases, with 12 bases between them. This CDR3 contains 15 residues. Per the germline V gene, CDR1 is LNHDA and CDR2 is SQIVND (reference sequence). For the CDR3, the DNA is TGTGCCAGTAGTTCCGGGTACAGCAACACCGGGGAGCTGTTTTTT. It codes for CASSSGYSNTGELFF. The full variable domain, rest sourced from reference TRBV19 and TRBJ2-2, is DGGITQSPKYLFRKEGQNVTLSCEQNLNHDAMYWYRQDPGQGLRLIYYSQIVNDFQKGDIAEGYSVSREKKESFPLTVTSAQKNPTAFYLCASSSGYSNTGELFFGEGSRLTVL.

V is TRBV13 and J is TRBJ2-7; D might be TRBD2 (6 bases). The CDR3 has 15 residues. Germline CDR1 is PRHDT and CDR2 is FYEKMQ (reference sequence). The germline V and J ends were trimmed by 6 bases and 2 bases, with 17 bases remaining between them. In DNA, the CDR3 is TGTGCCAGCAGGGCCAGGTCGGCGGGGACCTACGAGCAGTACTTC. This translates into CASRARSAGTYEQYF.

The CDR3 region has the DNA TGTGCCAGTATTGTGGGACCCCGACAGCCCTACAATGAGCAGTTCTTC. Its translation is CASIVGPRQPYNEQFF. V usage is TRBV19 and J usage is TRBJ2-1, with D perhaps given as TRBD1 or TRBD2 (5 bases each). The germline gives CDR1 LNHDA, CDR2 SQIVND (reference sequence). The CDR3 loop spans 16 amino acids. V dropped 7 bases and J dropped 2 bases, with 18 bases sitting between them.